These T cell receptor beta chains were read from a single sample in a study of control samples from healthy donors and cancer patients. TCRdb's copy holds only in-frame clones and misses some; the assay was immunoSEQ multiplex PCR. The sample includes fewer than 200,000 clones, 93% of them seen just once. Input material: blood. These receptors all stem from a woman aged 55-69 years in good health. CDR3s include the opening cysteine and the closing phenylalanine or tryptophan. Fields, in order: J gene, clone size, V gene, D gene, CDR3 protein, CDR3 DNA. A D gene is named only where the DNA matches it firmly. Expanded clones are given a class, and other clones once, few, many or no size at all.

TRBJ1-2 | once | TRBV6-6 | TRBD1 | CASSYRDRGRGYTF | TGTGCCAGCAGTTACCGGGACAGGGGGCGGGGCTACACCTTC
TRBJ1-6 | NA | TRBV27 | NA | CASKGGGNSPLHF | TGTGCCAGTAAGGGGGGTGGGAATTCACCCCTCCACTTT
TRBJ2-7 | NA | TRBV2 | TRBD2 | CASSGEDTSGGAWYEQYF | TGTGCCAGCAGTGGAGAGGATACTAGCGGGGGGGCCTGGTACGAGCAGTACTTC
TRBJ1-3 | NA | TRBV21-1 | NA | CASSQQGGSSGNTIYF | TGTGCCAGCAGCCAACAAGGGGGGAGCTCTGGAAACACCATATATTTT
TRBJ1-6 | NA | TRBV7-2 | NA | CASSLLQNSPLHF | TGTGCCAGCAGCTTACTGCAGAATTCACCCCTCCACTTT
TRBJ2-7 | NA | TRBV5-4 | NA | CASSLRQEPPYEQYF | TGTGCCAGCAGCTTGAGACAGGAACCCCCCTACGAGCAGTACTTC
TRBJ2-3 | NA | TRBV9 | TRBD2 | CASSVGEGRRTDTQYF | TGTGCCAGCAGCGTAGGGGAGGGTAGGAGGACAGATACGCAGTATTTT
TRBJ1-2 | NA | TRBV5-1 | NA | CASSLAQSYGYTF | TGCGCCAGCAGCTTGGCACAGAGCTATGGCTACACCTTC
TRBJ1-2 | few | TRBV7-9 | NA | CASSLARTYGYTF | TGTGCCAGCAGCTTAGCCAGAACGTATGGCTACACCTTC
TRBJ1-2 | NA | TRBV30 | TRBD1 | CAWLDRGALYGYTF | TGTGCCTGGTTAGACAGGGGGGCGCTCTATGGCTACACCTTC
TRBJ2-3 | NA | TRBV29-1 | NA | CSAALQGTDTQYF | TGCAGCGCCGCCCTACAGGGCACAGATACGCAGTATTTT
TRBJ1-5 | few | TRBV18 | NA | CASSPRQGENQPQHF | TGTGCCAGCTCACCTCGTCAGGGAGAGAATCAGCCCCAGCATTTT
TRBJ2-7 | NA | TRBV5-1 | NA | CASSLEGGSYEQYF | TGCGCCAGCAGCTTGGAGGGCGGCTCCTACGAGCAGTACTTC
TRBJ1-6 | NA | TRBV7-9 | TRBD1 | CASSFGGQDNSPLHF | TGTGCCAGCAGCTTTGGGGGACAGGATAATTCACCCCTCCACTTT
TRBJ1-1 | NA | TRBV3-1/TRBV3-2 | NA | CASSQATGTEAFF | TGTGCCAGCAGCCAGGCAACAGGGACTGAAGCTTTCTTT
TRBJ2-1 | NA | TRBV27 | TRBD2 | CASSPHWTSSNEQFF | TGTGCCAGCAGTCCACACTGGACTAGCTCTAATGAGCAGTTCTTC
TRBJ1-4 | NA | TRBV4-2 | NA | CASSQDRGRDEKLFF | TGTGCCAGCAGCCAAGATCGGGGGAGGGATGAAAAACTGTTTTTT
TRBJ2-5 | NA | TRBV18 | TRBD1 | CASSPPIWTKRTGGEETQYF | TGTGCCAGCTCACCACCGATTTGGACGAAAAGGACAGGGGGAGAGGAGACCCAGTACTTC
TRBJ1-1 | NA | TRBV13 | NA | CASSLLVNLNTEAFF | TGTGCCAGCAGCTTATTAGTAAACCTAAACACTGAAGCTTTCTTT
TRBJ2-7 | NA | TRBV7-2 | NA | CASSSQGLEQYF | TGTGCCAGCAGTTCACAGGGACTCGAGCAGTACTTC
TRBJ1-2 | once | TRBV12-3/TRBV12-4 | NA | CASSSGRGYGYTF | TGTGCCAGCAGTTCTGGGAGGGGCTATGGCTACACCTTC
TRBJ2-2 | NA | TRBV11-3 | NA | CASSLDETRANTGELFF | TGTGCCAGCAGCTTAGATGAGACAAGGGCGAACACCGGGGAGCTGTTTTTT
TRBJ2-7 | NA | TRBV2 | NA | CASSPQGNNYEQYF | TGTGCCAGCAGTCCCCAGGGTAACAACTACGAGCAGTACTTC
TRBJ1-2 | once | TRBV9 | TRBD1 | CASSATGQGADGYTF | TGTGCCAGCAGCGCTACCGGACAGGGGGCCGATGGCTACACCTTC
TRBJ2-3 | NA | TRBV6-5 | TRBD2 | CASSYSREGTTDTQYF | TGTGCCAGCAGTTACTCGAGGGAGGGAACCACAGATACGCAGTATTTT
TRBJ1-5 | NA | TRBV19 | NA | CASRDSSNQPQHF | TGTGCCAGTAGAGACAGTAGCAATCAGCCCCAGCATTTT
TRBJ1-5 | NA | TRBV19 | NA | CASSIGPGSHQPQHF | TGTGCCAGTAGTATCGGTCCTGGGTCTCATCAGCCCCAGCATTTT
TRBJ1-6 | NA | TRBV7-8 | TRBD1 | CASSLRGRTYNSPLHF | TGTGCCAGCAGCTTGAGGGGGCGCACCTATAATTCACCCCTCCACTTT
TRBJ1-1 | NA | TRBV4-3 | NA | CASRQFGGIDTEAFF | TGCGCCAGCAGGCAATTCGGGGGTATAGACACTGAAGCTTTCTTT
TRBJ2-2 | NA | TRBV7-9 | TRBD1 | CASSRQGIGELFF | TGTGCCAGCAGCCGACAGGGTATCGGGGAGCTGTTTTTT
TRBJ2-3 | NA | TRBV4-3 | NA | CASNPLVTSTDTQYF | TGCGCCAGCAACCCCCTTGTGACTAGCACAGATACGCAGTATTTT
TRBJ1-5 | NA | TRBV7-2 | TRBD1 | CASSLDRDRYQPQHF | TGTGCCAGCAGCTTAGATAGGGACAGATATCAGCCCCAGCATTTT
TRBJ1-2 | NA | TRBV9 | NA | CASSVGHGERGYTF | TGTGCCAGCAGCGTAGGTCACGGGGAAAGGGGCTACACCTTC
TRBJ1-1 | NA | TRBV19 | NA | CASSMLPTFLRMNTEAFF | TGTGCCAGTAGTATGCTCCCTACATTTTTGCGTATGAACACTGAAGCTTTCTTT
TRBJ2-7 | NA | TRBV10-3 | TRBD2 | CAISVSSGTYEQYF | TGTGCCATCAGTGTGTCTAGCGGAACCTACGAGCAGTACTTC
TRBJ1-5 | NA | TRBV3-1/TRBV3-2 | NA | CASSQDSGTQPQHF | TGTGCCAGCAGCCAAGATTCAGGGACTCAGCCCCAGCATTTT
TRBJ2-1 | NA | TRBV9 | TRBD2 | CASSERPGTSGGGEQFF | TGTGCCAGCAGCGAACGGCCCGGGACTAGCGGGGGAGGTGAGCAGTTCTTC
TRBJ1-5 | NA | TRBV2 | NA | CASSELTSGFQPQHF | TGTGCCAGCAGTGAATTGACGTCAGGGTTTCAGCCCCAGCATTTT
TRBJ2-1 | once | TRBV4-3 | NA | CASSQGLGFEVPEQFF | TGCGCCAGCAGCCAAGGCTTGGGCTTCGAGGTTCCTGAGCAGTTCTTC
TRBJ1-2 | NA | TRBV7-2 | NA | CASSLALSRGYGYTF | TGTGCCAGCAGCTTAGCGCTATCGCGGGGCTATGGCTACACCTTC
TRBJ2-7 | NA | TRBV27 | NA | CASSLVWGVYEQYF | TGTGCCAGCAGTTTGGTCTGGGGCGTATACGAGCAGTACTTC
TRBJ1-3 | NA | TRBV5-5 | TRBD1 | CASSSVAGQGATGNTIYF | TGTGCCAGCAGCTCCGTCGCAGGACAGGGCGCCACTGGAAACACCATATATTTT
TRBJ2-2 | NA | TRBV6-4 | TRBD1 | CASRGGQGTGELFF | TGTGCCAGCAGAGGCGGACAGGGCACCGGGGAGCTGTTTTTT